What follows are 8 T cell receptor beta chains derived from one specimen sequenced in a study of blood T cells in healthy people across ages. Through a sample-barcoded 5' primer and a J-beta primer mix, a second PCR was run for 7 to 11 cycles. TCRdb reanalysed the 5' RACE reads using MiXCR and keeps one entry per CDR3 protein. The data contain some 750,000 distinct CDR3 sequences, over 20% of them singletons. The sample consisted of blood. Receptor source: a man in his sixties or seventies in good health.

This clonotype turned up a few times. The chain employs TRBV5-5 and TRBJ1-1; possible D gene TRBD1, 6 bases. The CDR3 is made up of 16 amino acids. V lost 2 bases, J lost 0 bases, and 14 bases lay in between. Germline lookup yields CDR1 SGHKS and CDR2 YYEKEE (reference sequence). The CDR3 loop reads CASSLQGTQLNTEAFF. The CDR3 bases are TGTGCCAGCAGCTTACAGGGTACTCAACTGAACACTGAAGCTTTCTTT.

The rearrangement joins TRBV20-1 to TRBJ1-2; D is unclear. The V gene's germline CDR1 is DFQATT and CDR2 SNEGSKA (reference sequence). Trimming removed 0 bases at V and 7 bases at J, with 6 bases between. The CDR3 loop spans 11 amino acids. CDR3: CSARDPPGYTF. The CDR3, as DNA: TGCAGTGCTAGAGATCCCCCTGGCTACACCTTC.

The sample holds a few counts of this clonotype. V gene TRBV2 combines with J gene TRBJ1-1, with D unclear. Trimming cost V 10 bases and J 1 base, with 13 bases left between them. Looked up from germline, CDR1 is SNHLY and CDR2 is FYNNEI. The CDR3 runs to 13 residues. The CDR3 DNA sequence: TGTGCCACTGGGGTAGCACCGAACACTGAAGCTTTCTTT. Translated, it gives CATGVAPNTEAFF. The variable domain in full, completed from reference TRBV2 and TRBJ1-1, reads EPEVTQTPSHQVTQMGQEVILRCVPISNHLYFYWYRQILGQKVEFLVSFYNNEISEKSEIFDDQFSVERPDGSNFTLKIRSTKLEDSAMYFCATGVAPNTEAFFGQGTRLTVV.

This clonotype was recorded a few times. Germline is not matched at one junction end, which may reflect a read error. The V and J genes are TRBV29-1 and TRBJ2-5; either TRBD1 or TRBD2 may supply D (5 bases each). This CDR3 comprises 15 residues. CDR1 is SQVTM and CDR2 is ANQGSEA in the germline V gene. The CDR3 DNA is TGCAGCGTTGAAGGGAGGCCTGGGGCCCAAGAGACCCAGTACTTT. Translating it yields CSVEGRPGAQETQYF.

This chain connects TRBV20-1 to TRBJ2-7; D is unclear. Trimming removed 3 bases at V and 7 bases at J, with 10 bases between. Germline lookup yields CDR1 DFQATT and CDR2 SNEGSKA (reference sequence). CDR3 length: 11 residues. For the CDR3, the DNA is TGCAGTGCTAGTAGGCAGGCAGAGCAGTACTTC. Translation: CSASRQAEQYF.

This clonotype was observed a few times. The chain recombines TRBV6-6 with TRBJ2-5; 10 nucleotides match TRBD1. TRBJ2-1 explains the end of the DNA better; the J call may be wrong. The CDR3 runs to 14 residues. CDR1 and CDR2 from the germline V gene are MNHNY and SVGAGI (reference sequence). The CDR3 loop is CASRPDRGQGEQFF. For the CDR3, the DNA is TGTGCCAGCAGGCCCGACAGGGGGCAGGGTGAGCAGTTCTTC.

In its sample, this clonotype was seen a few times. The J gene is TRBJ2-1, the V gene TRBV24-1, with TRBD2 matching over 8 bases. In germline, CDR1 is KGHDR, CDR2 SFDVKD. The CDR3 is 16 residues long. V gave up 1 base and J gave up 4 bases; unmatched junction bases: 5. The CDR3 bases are TGTGCCACCAGTGATTTTAGAGCGGGGGTGTACAATGAGCAGTTCTTC. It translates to CATSDFRAGVYNEQFF.

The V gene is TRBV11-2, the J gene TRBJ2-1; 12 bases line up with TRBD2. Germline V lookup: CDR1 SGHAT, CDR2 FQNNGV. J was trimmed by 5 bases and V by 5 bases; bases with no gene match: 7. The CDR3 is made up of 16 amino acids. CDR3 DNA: TGTGCCAGCAGCCACGGACTAGCGGGATTTGACAATGAGCAGTTCTTC. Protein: CASSHGLAGFDNEQFF.